Shown below are 13 T cell receptor beta chains from a single sample sequenced in a study of tumor-infiltrating lymphocytes in primary liver carcinoma (dated by TCRdb to the late 2010s). The listed sequencing device is Illumina HiSeq 2500. Starting from roughly 500 ng total RNA, TCRbeta-specific cDNA was produced by reverse transcription with a constant-region primer and ProtoScript II reverse transcriptase. The TCRbeta libraries were prepared through three rounds of nested multiplex PCR following a slightly modified ARM-PCR procedure. Each of the first two PCR rounds ran for around 10 cycles using multiplex TRBV1-TRBV30 forward primers together with a Cbeta reverse primer. TCRdb reworked the public reads: Q25 trimming with fastp, MiXCR clone assembly, productive beta chains retained. Each record represents a unique CDR3 protein, reported with the most common genes and DNA among its rows. Present in this sample are around 79,000 distinct CDR3 sequences, roughly 71% of which were seen just once. Approximately 26% of the sample is in the top ten clones.

Without any cell sorting, total RNA and DNA were extracted together from about 20-30 mg of bulk tissue using the AllPrep DNA/RNA mini kit. Sequencing used tumor-adjacent normal liver tissue. Every receptor here comes from a middle-aged man with primary liver carcinoma and hepatitis B virus infection.

This chain connects TRBV14 to TRBJ2-6; the D is unclear. The CDR3 spans 20 residues. Trimming stripped 0 bases from V and 0 bases from J, with 18 bases between. CDR1 and CDR2 (germline): SGHDN, FVKESK. The CDR3 is CASSQDTVSTLSSGANVLTF. The CDR3 nucleotides are TGTGCCAGCAGCCAAGATACGGTATCGACTCTTAGCTCTGGGGCCAACGTCCTGACTTTC.

This clonotype was found once. The CDR3 carries no conserved terminal phenylalanine or tryptophan, so it likely arises from a read error. The chain combines TRBV30 with TRBJ2-1; D is unclear. In germline, CDR1 is GTSNPN, CDR2 SVGIG (reference sequence). This CDR3 comprises 11 residues. Trimming took 1 base from V and 10 from J, leaving 8 bases between them. CDR3 sequence reads: CAWSEVEEQFL. The CDR3 DNA is TGTGCCTGGAGTGAGGTAGAGGAGCAGTTCCTC.

As to this clonotype: This may arise from a read error, as a much more abundant clone is one base away. V and J are TRBV29-1 and TRBJ2-2; D unclear. Germline lookup yields CDR1 SQVTM and CDR2 ANQGSEA. CDR3 length: 12 residues. The DNA of the CDR3 is TGCAACGTTATGGGTAACACCGGGGAGCTGTTTTTT. This encodes CNVMGNTGELFF.

In regard to this clonotype: This may stem from a read error, because a much larger clone lies one nucleotide away. In this CDR3 the conserved last residue, phenylalanine or tryptophan, is missing, so a read error is likely. The chain recombines TRBV4-3 with TRBJ1-6; D gene unclear. Germline loops: CDR1 LGHNA, CDR2 YSLEER. CDR3 length equals 16 residues. The CDR3 coding sequence is TGCGCCAGCTGCCAAGACGTGGGATCCTATAATTCACCCCTCCACTCT. It encodes CASCQDVGSYNSPLHS.

This clonotype was picked up one time. The germline gene is not matched at one end of the junction; a read error may be the cause. V is TRBV7-9 and J is TRBJ2-3, with 16 positions matching TRBD2. The germline gives CDR1 SEHNR, CDR2 FQNEAQ (reference sequence). The CDR3 is made up of 20 amino acids. CDR3 DNA sequence: TGTGACAGCAGCTGGCTCCCGGGACTAGCGGGAGGGCCGGCTTCAGATACGCACTATTTT. Amino acid sequence: CDSSWLPGLAGGPASDTHYF.

This clonotype came up many times. The rearrangement joins TRBV5-4 to TRBJ2-3, with D maybe TRBD2 (6 bases). V gave up 0 bases and J gave up 0 bases, with 8 bases separating them. Germline V gives CDR1 SGHNT, CDR2 YYREEE (reference sequence). The CDR3 consists of 15 residues. The CDR3 region has the DNA TGTGCCAGCAGCTTGGACGGGACTAGCACAGATACGCAGTATTTT. Protein product: CASSLDGTSTDTQYF.

A word on this clonotype: Here the CDR3 omits its conserved ending phenylalanine or tryptophan, so a read error is the likely source. The genes are TRBV11-2 and TRBJ2-7, with 7 positions matching TRBD1. The length of the CDR3 is 16 residues. Germline assignment: CDR1 SGHAT and CDR2 FQNNGV. CDR3 sequence reads: CASRTHSSGTAYKQYL. The CDR3 DNA sequence: TGTGCCAGCAGGACCCATTCTTCCGGGACAGCCTACAAGCAGTACTTA.

This clonotype was recorded at least ten times. This chain connects TRBV11-1 to TRBJ2-1; 12 positions match TRBD2. Germline V gene sequence: CDR1 SGHAT, CDR2 FQDESV (reference sequence). This CDR3 is built from 17 residues. V shed 4 bases and J 7 bases; nucleotides not matched to a gene: 11. CDR3 sequence: CASSSPSTSGSRNEQFF. CDR3 coding DNA: TGTGCCAGCAGCTCCCCCTCGACTAGCGGGAGTCGAAATGAGCAGTTCTTC.

A word on this clonotype: A read error is possible here, since a much larger clone lies one base away. The genes are TRBV6-2 or TRBV6-3 and TRBJ1-5; no definite D call. Germline CDR1 MNHEY, CDR2 SVGEGT. The CDR3 runs to 14 residues. Deletions cut 6 bases from V and 2 bases from J, with 11 bases between. CDR3 sequence: CASRPVTGNQPQHF. CDR3 bases: TGTGCCAGCAGACCAGTGACGGGCAATCAGCCCCAGCATTTT.

The V and J genes are TRBV28 and TRBJ2-1; either TRBD1 or TRBD2 may supply D (6 bases each). This CDR3 has 15 residues. V lost 6 bases, J lost 5 bases, and 17 bases lay in between. Germline values: CDR1 MDHEN, CDR2 SYDVKM. CDR3 nucleotides: TGTGCCAGCAGCCTCGGGGGCGGATTCCACAATGAGCAGTTCTTC. This sequence encodes CASSLGGGFHNEQFF. Full variable domain (remainder filled in from reference TRBV28 and TRBJ2-1): DVKVTQSSRYLVKRTGEKVFLECVQDMDHENMFWYRQDPGLGLRLIYFSYDVKMKEKGDIPEGYSVSREKKERFSLILESASTNQTSMYLCASSLGGGFHNEQFFGPGTRLTVL.

This clonotype has only a few counts. This could be a read error, since a much larger clone is one nucleotide away. Since the CDR3 does not end with the conserved phenylalanine or tryptophan, this likely comes from a read error. The V call is TRBV5-1, the J call TRBJ1-2; 7 nucleotides line up with TRBD1. The CDR3 totals 13 residues. V shed 8 bases, J shed 5 bases, and the junction held 9 bases outside the gene matches. Per germline, CDR1 SGHRS and CDR2 YFSETQ. CDR3 in DNA: TGCGCCAGTTCCAGGGGGGCTGAGTATGGCTACACCTTA. Protein sequence: CASSRGAEYGYTL.

Regarding this clonotype: At one end the junction does not follow the germline gene, possibly because of a read error. The chain is built from TRBV5-5 and TRBJ1-1; D is uncertain. In germline, CDR1 is SGHKS, CDR2 YYEKEE (reference sequence). CDR3 length: 17 amino acids. CDR3 sequence reads: CASSLGNRSSLNTEAFF. The DNA of the CDR3 is TGTGCCAGCAGCTTGGGGAACCGGTCCAGCTTGAACACTGAAGCTTTCTTC.

Notes on this clonotype: It is likely a read error, because the conserved phenylalanine at the end of the CDR3 is missing. The gene calls are TRBV11-2 and TRBJ2-6, with D tentatively TRBD1 (5 bases). CDR1 and CDR2 (germline): SGHAT, FQNNGV. The CDR3 has 20 amino acids. V was cut by 1 base and J by 0 bases, with 19 bases left in between. The CDR3 coding sequence is TGTGCCAGCAGCTTAGGGGTCCGCACATCAGGGAACTCTGGGGCCAACGTCCTGACTTCC. It yields the protein CASSLGVRTSGNSGANVLTS.